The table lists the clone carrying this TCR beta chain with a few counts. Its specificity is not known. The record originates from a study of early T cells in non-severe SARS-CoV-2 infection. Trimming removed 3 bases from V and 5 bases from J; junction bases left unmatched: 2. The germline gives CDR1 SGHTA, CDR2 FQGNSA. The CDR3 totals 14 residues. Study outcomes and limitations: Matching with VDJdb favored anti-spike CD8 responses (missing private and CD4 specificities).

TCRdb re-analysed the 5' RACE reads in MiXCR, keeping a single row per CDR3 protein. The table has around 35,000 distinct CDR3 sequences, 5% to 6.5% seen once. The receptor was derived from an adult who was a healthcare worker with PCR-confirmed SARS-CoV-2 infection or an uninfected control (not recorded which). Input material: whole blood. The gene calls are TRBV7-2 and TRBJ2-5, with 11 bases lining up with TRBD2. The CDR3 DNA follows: TGTGCCAGCAGCTTTAGCGGGGGGGCTGAGACCCAGTACTTC. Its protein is CASSFSGGAETQYF.